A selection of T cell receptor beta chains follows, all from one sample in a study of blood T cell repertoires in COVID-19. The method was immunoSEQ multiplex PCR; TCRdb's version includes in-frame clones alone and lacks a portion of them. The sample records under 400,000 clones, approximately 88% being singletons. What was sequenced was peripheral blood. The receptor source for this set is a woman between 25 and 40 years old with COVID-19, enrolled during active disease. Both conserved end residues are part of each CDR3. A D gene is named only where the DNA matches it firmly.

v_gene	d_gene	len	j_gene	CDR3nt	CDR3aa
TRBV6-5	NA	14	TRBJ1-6	TGTGCCAGCACTAAACAGGCCCCTAATTCACCCCTCCACTTT	CASTKQAPNSPLHF
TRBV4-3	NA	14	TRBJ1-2	TGCGCCAGCAGCCAAGAGACAACCCACTATGGCTACACCTTC	CASSQETTHYGYTF
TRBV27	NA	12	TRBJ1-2	TGTGCCACATGGGGAGGGGGATCTGGCTACACCTTC	CATWGGGSGYTF
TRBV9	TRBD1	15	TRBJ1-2	TGTGCCAGCAGCGTAGTAGGGACAGGGGTGGAGGGCTACACCTTC	CASSVVGTGVEGYTF
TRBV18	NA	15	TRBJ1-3	TGTGCCAGCTCACTTTACGGGGTCTCTGGAAACACCATATATTTT	CASSLYGVSGNTIYF
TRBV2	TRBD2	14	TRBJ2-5	TGTGCCAGCAACACGGGGGGTATTAGCCAGACCCAGTACTTC	CASNTGGISQTQYF
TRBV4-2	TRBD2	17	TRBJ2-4	TGTGCCAGCAGCCTCCTGCCTCTAGCGGGGGGCGAAAACATTCAGTACTTC	CASSLLPLAGGENIQYF
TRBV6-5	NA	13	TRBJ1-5	TGTGCCAGCAGTAAGCAGGGCAATCAGCCCCAGCATTTT	CASSKQGNQPQHF
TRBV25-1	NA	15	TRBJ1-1	TGTGCCAGCAGTGAATCTGGGGGAGGGAACACTGAAGCTTTCTTT	CASSESGGGNTEAFF
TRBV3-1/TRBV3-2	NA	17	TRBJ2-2	TGTGCCAGCAGCCAAGGGTTGGGGCAGGGGCGGACCGGGGAGCTGTTTTTT	CASSQGLGQGRTGELFF
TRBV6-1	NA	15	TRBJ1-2	TGTGCCAGCAGTGAAGCGCGAAGACTACGCTATGGCTACACCTTC	CASSEARRLRYGYTF